One and the same sample provided the 22 T cell receptor beta chains below, sequenced in a study of identical twins. MiXCR, applied by TCRdb to the 5' RACE reads, yields one record per CDR3 protein. The repertoire holds hundreds of thousands of distinct CDR3 sequences, 9% to 15% seen once, with about 1.5% in the top ten. A further study also used this sample, focusing on yellow fever vaccine responses in identical twins.

The sample comprised PBMCs. Receptors were obtained from a woman younger than 30 in good health.

V usage is TRBV15 and J usage is TRBJ1-3, with D possibly being TRBD1 (6 bases). Germline V gene sequence: CDR1 LNHNV, CDR2 YYDKDF (reference sequence). V lost 0 bases, J lost 4 bases, and 13 bases lay in between. The CDR3 is 16 residues long. CDR3 nucleotide sequence: TGTGCCACCAGCAGAGATGCGGCAGGGGTAGGAAACACCATATATTTT. This translates into CATSRDAAGVGNTIYF.

The chain is built from TRBV5-1 and TRBJ1-3, with 8 bases fitting TRBD1. V shed 3 bases and J 4 bases; nucleotides not matched to a gene: 6. Germline values: CDR1 SGHRS, CDR2 YFSETQ. There are 15 residues in the CDR3. CDR3 bases: TGCGCCAGCAGCTACAGGGGGTTGTCCGGAAACACCATATATTTT. Translating gives CASSYRGLSGNTIYF.

This clonotype was detected a few times. The chain has TRBV7-2 and TRBJ1-2; perhaps TRBD1 as D (5 bases). The CDR3 spans 13 residues. Looked up from germline, CDR1 is SGHTA and CDR2 is FQGNSA. V was trimmed by 2 bases and J by 8 bases, leaving 12 bases between them. The CDR3 region has the DNA TGTGCCAGCAGCTTACAGGGAAAGGGAGGCTACACCTTC. Its protein is CASSLQGKGGYTF.

The chain uses TRBV6-1 and TRBJ2-7; 11 positions match TRBD1. The CDR3 consists of 15 residues. V gave up 6 bases and J gave up 5 bases; unmatched junction bases: 9. Germline values: CDR1 MNHNS, CDR2 SASEGT. The CDR3 reads CASRDRGRIINEQYV. CDR3 coding DNA: TGTGCCAGCAGGGACAGGGGGCGTATTATAAACGAGCAGTACGTC.

This clonotype has more than one count but fewer than ten. The chain links TRBV15 to TRBJ2-3, with TRBD1 matching over 8 bases. V was pared by 4 bases and J by 6 bases, with 0 bases of the junction left unmatched. CDR1 and CDR2 (germline): LNHNV, YYDKDF (reference sequence). The CDR3 runs to 12 residues. In nucleotides, the CDR3 is TGTGCCACCAGCACAGGGGGCGATACGCAGTATTTT. Amino acid sequence: CATSTGGDTQYF.

The chain employs TRBV27 and TRBJ1-1; 11 bases align to TRBD1. The germline V gene encodes CDR1 MNHEY and CDR2 SMNVEV (reference sequence). The CDR3 extends over 15 amino acids. Unmatched junction bases numbered 8, after V lost 4 bases and J lost 7 bases. The CDR3 DNA reads TGTGCCAGCAGTTCGGCCGGGACAGGGGGAGGTGAAGCTTTCTTT. Translated, it gives CASSSAGTGGGEAFF.

There are many counts of this clonotype. The chain uses TRBV29-1 and TRBJ2-7; weak D call: TRBD1 (6 bases). V gave up 4 bases and J gave up 3 bases, with 7 bases separating them. In germline, CDR1 is SQVTM, CDR2 ANQGSEA. The CDR3 totals 11 residues. CDR3 region: CSVGTVYEQYF. As DNA, the CDR3 is TGCAGCGTTGGGACAGTCTACGAGCAGTACTTC.

This clonotype showed up just a few times. The rearrangement links TRBV7-9 to TRBJ1-6; D ambiguous. The CDR3 covers 15 residues. V shed 3 bases and J shed 8 bases, with 14 bases lying between them. From germline, CDR1 is SEHNR and CDR2 FQNEAQ (reference sequence). This chain's CDR3 is CASSFDLRTDSPLHF. The DNA of the CDR3 is TGTGCCAGCAGCTTTGACCTCCGGACGGATTCACCCCTCCACTTT.

The gene calls are TRBV29-1 and TRBJ2-7, with a possible D match to TRBD2 (6 bases). CDR1 SQVTM and CDR2 ANQGSEA come from the germline V gene. The ends were cut back, 4 bases at V and 7 bases at J, with 20 bases in the middle. The CDR3 has 14 residues. The CDR3 nucleotides read TGCAGCGTTGCGGGGCCGGGCAGGGCGGGGGAGCAGTACTTC. Its translation: CSVAGPGRAGEQYF.

This clonotype was counted between two and nine times. The chain combines TRBV13 with TRBJ2-1; TRBD2 matches at 14 bases. The ends lost 5 bases at V and 8 bases at J; junction bases unmatched: 14. The germline V gene encodes CDR1 PRHDT and CDR2 FYEKMQ (reference sequence). This CDR3 has 18 residues. DNA of the CDR3: TGTGCCAGCAGCGGGGGACTAGCGGGAGTGTTTACCTTAGATGAGCAGTTCTTC. Translating gives CASSGGLAGVFTLDEQFF.

The chain recombines TRBV15 with TRBJ2-2; a weak D match, TRBD1 (6 bases). CDR3 length: 17 amino acids. The V and J ends lost 1 base and 2 bases respectively, with 14 bases between them. Germline CDR1 and CDR2: LNHNV and YYDKDF (reference sequence). CDR3 loop: CATSRAWTEGNTGELFF. The CDR3 nucleotides read TGTGCCACCAGCAGAGCTTGGACAGAGGGTAACACCGGGGAGCTGTTTTTT.

V and J are TRBV6-2 or TRBV6-3 and TRBJ2-5; 7 positions match TRBD2. This CDR3 has 14 amino acids. Germline CDR1 reads MNHEY; CDR2 reads SVGEGT. V dropped 10 bases and J dropped 5; count of bases not matched to a gene: 13. This CDR3 reads CATLLGEGLETQYF. Here the CDR3 DNA reads TGTGCCACCCTGCTGGGGGAGGGCCTGGAGACCCAGTACTTC.

This chain links TRBV27 with TRBJ2-5; tentatively, D is TRBD2 (6 bases). V was trimmed by 5 bases and J by 5 bases, leaving 18 bases between them. The CDR3 contains 15 residues. Germline V gene sequence: CDR1 MNHEY, CDR2 SMNVEV (reference sequence). The CDR3 DNA is TGTGCCAGCAGTCACCCCGGACGAGGGAGGGAGACCCAGTACTTC. Encoded protein: CASSHPGRGRETQYF.

There are a few counts of this clonotype. The chain combines TRBV29-1 with TRBJ2-5, with a possible D match to TRBD2 (6 bases). The CDR3 covers 12 residues. The germline V gene has CDR1 SQVTM and CDR2 ANQGSEA. Between the trimmed V and J ends, which lost 8 bases and 5 bases, there was a span of 15 bases. CDR3 coding DNA: TGCAGCATTATCCAGGCGGGGGAGACCCAGTACTTC. Protein: CSIIQAGETQYF.

V gene TRBV27 combines with J gene TRBJ2-3, with TRBD1 matching over 7 bases. V trimming: 2 bases; J trimming: 5 bases; junction bases outside the gene matches: 7. This CDR3 is 15 amino acids long. CDR1 and CDR2 (germline): MNHEY, SMNVEV (reference sequence). CDR3 sequence (DNA): TGTGCCAGCAGTTTAACCGGGACAGTTAAAGATACGCAGTATTTT. Protein: CASSLTGTVKDTQYF.

This rearrangement joins TRBV4-1 to TRBJ2-6, with D unclear. The CDR3 has 16 amino acids. Trimming removed 1 base at V and 0 bases at J, with 7 bases between. CDR1 is MGHRA and CDR2 is YSYEKL in the germline V gene. The CDR3: CASSQGYGSGANVLTF. The CDR3 nucleotides are TGCGCCAGCAGCCAAGGGTACGGCTCTGGGGCCAACGTCCTGACTTTC.

CDR3 DNA: TGTGCCAGCAGCTCTAACAGGGGGCCTGTAAGCTATGAGCAGTTCTTC. Translating it yields CASSSNRGPVSYEQFF. The genes are TRBV7-9 and TRBJ2-1; TRBD1 matches 9 bases. The CDR3 is made up of 16 amino acids. From germline, CDR1 is SEHNR and CDR2 FQNEAQ (reference sequence). V lost 4 bases and J lost 8; bases outside the gene matches: 12.

The rearrangement links TRBV28 to TRBJ2-7, with TRBD1 matching over 9 bases. Germline loops: CDR1 MDHEN, CDR2 SYDVKM. The CDR3 has 14 residues. V was pared by 1 base and J by 5 bases, with 3 bases of the junction left unmatched. This CDR3 is CASSLLQGAHEQYF. The CDR3 DNA is TGTGCCAGCAGTTTATTACAGGGGGCCCACGAGCAGTACTTC. Together with reference TRBV28 and TRBJ2-7, the CDR3 gives the full variable domain: DVKVTQSSRYLVKRTGEKVFLECVQDMDHENMFWYRQDPGLGLRLIYFSYDVKMKEKGDIPEGYSVSREKKERFSLILESASTNQTSMYLCASSLLQGAHEQYFGPGTRLTVT.

V and J are TRBV6-5 and TRBJ2-4, with TRBD2 as a possible D gene (6 bases). Trimming pared 2 bases from V and 3 bases from J, leaving 8 bases between. The CDR3 runs to 14 residues. The germline CDR1 and CDR2 sequences are MNHEY and SVGAGI. This CDR3 reads CASSYGGNKNIQYF. The CDR3 nucleotides read TGTGCCAGCAGTTACGGAGGGAACAAAAACATTCAGTACTTC.

This clonotype has only a few counts. The genes are TRBV10-1 and TRBJ2-5; TRBD1 is a possible D gene (6 bases). Germline V gene data show CDR1 as WNHNN and CDR2 as SYGVQD (reference sequence). The V and J ends lost 3 bases and 2 bases respectively, with 16 bases between them. The CDR3 totals 16 residues. Here the CDR3 reads CASSDPTGPLQETQYF. CDR3 nucleotide sequence: TGCGCCAGCAGTGACCCGACAGGTCCGCTTCAAGAGACCCAGTACTTC.

The table lists this clonotype with many counts. V gene TRBV20-1 combines with J gene TRBJ1-2; 9 bases fit TRBD1. V lost 5 bases to trimming and J lost 8 bases; unmatched junction nucleotides: 6. The CDR3 totals 12 residues. Germline CDR1 DFQATT, CDR2 SNEGSKA (reference sequence). The CDR3 bases are TGCAGTGCTGTAAAACAGGGGGCGGGCTACACCTTC. Translating gives CSAVKQGAGYTF.

The chain is built from TRBV2 and TRBJ2-3, with D unresolved. The ends were cut back, 3 bases at V and 2 bases at J, with 12 bases in the middle. CDR3 length: 15 amino acids. Looked up from germline, CDR1 is SNHLY and CDR2 is FYNNEI. CDR3 DNA sequence: TGTGCCAGCAGTGATTGGGTAGACTTCACAGATACGCAGTATTTT. This encodes CASSDWVDFTDTQYF.